This entry concerns a single T cell receptor (beta chain). This clonotype was seen more than once but under ten times. The antigen it recognizes is unknown. There are no base qualities to consult, and no much larger clone falls within one base. The germline V gene sets CDR1 to SGHRS and CDR2 to YFSETQ. Between the V and J ends, shortened by 4 bases and 2 bases respectively, the junction contains 11 bases. The CDR3 runs 14 amino acids, cysteine and phenylalanine included. The read is trimmed to its CDR3 DNA, 42 bases read in frame from base 1. These reads were obtained on an Illumina HiSeq 2500. TCR beta libraries were prepared by quantitative 5'-RACE with molecular barcodes. In the original analysis: To identify disease-linked TCR variants, a new computational method was used, one built on a probabilistic model of VDJ rearrangement. TCRdb handled the public reads itself, with Q25 trimming in fastp and clone calling in MiXCR, and kept productive beta chains. Rows with a matching CDR3 protein are joined into one entry that keeps the most common DNA and genes. What appears here as the V and J calls and clone size reflects TCRdb's work, not the paper's. In this sample the table shows about 800,000 distinct CDR3 sequences, 12% of which occur a single time. Just over 0.5% of the sample is in the top ten clones.

This sample is part of a study of CD8 T cells in ankylosing spondylitis (TCRdb year 2017). With respect to the entire study: To find TCR variants linked to disease, the study profiled T cell receptor beta repertoires in ankylosing spondylitis patients and healthy donors. The full study cohort was made up of about 24 ankylosing spondylitis patients and fewer than 120 healthy donors. Samples of peripheral blood were taken, and for ankylosing spondylitis patients, synovial fluid was collected as well. General study outcomes and caveats: The disease-linked clones had a CD8+ phenotype and were found at relatively low frequencies in peripheral blood. Some of the motif variants had been reported before in the synovial fluid and blood of reactive arthritis patients, a finding that suggests common disease-initiation mechanisms. The disease-linked clones were reported to be significantly enriched in matched synovial fluid samples from ankylosing spondylitis patients. A TCR beta motif of 7 or 8 highly homologous amino acid variants appeared characteristic of blood from ankylosing spondylitis patients.

The chain couples TRBV5-1 to TRBJ2-3, with the D gene call left open. This receptor was identified in a male donor with ankylosing spondylitis. The sample comprised blood, either unsorted or a sorted T cell fraction (not recorded which). CDR3 sequence: CASSPDGYTDTQYF. The bases are TGCGCCAGCAGCCCAGACGGTTACACAGATACGCAGTATTTT.